These 29 T cell receptor beta chains share one sample of origin, sequenced in a study of blood T cells in healthy people across ages. Next came a second PCR, run for about 6 to 11 cycles, which used a sample-barcoded 5' primer along with a J-beta primer mix. Using its own MiXCR run on the 5' RACE reads, TCRdb lists one record per CDR3 protein. The sample has about 1.4 million distinct CDR3 sequences; roughly 60% are singletons. The specimen was blood. The receptors come from a man in his late teens or twenties in good health.

On this clonotype: At one end the junction does not follow the germline gene, possibly because of a read error. The chain has TRBV7-9 and TRBJ2-4; D unclear. The CDR3 runs to 16 residues. Germline loops: CDR1 SEHNR, CDR2 FQNEAQ (reference sequence). DNA for the CDR3: TGTGCCAGCAGCCCGCCCGGACCGTTAGCCAAAAACATTCAGTCCTTC. Translation: CASSPPGPLAKNIQSF.

The CDR3 sequence is CASSLRSASTTFNEQFF. The CDR3, as DNA: TGTGCCAGCAGCTTAAGGTCGGCTAGCACTACCTTTAATGAGCAGTTCTTC. The chain links TRBV11-2 to TRBJ2-1, with D maybe TRBD2 (5 bases). CDR1 is SGHAT, CDR2 FQNNGV, per germline. This CDR3 is 17 amino acids long. With 2 bases removed from V and 7 bases from J, the gap between germline ends came to 21 bases.

The chain combines TRBV11-2 with TRBJ2-4; tentative D call: TRBD2 (6 bases). The end of the DNA aligns better with TRBJ2-5, so the J call may be wrong. From germline, CDR1 is SGHAT and CDR2 FQNNGV. This CDR3 is built from 16 residues. The CDR3 loop is CASSFGRTGVQETQYF. In DNA form, the CDR3 reads TGTGCCAGCAGCTTTGGGAGGACGGGTGTACAAGAGACCCAGTACTTC.

The chain uses TRBV7-9 and TRBJ2-6; 7 nucleotides agree with TRBD2. The CDR3 is made up of 16 amino acids. V was pared by 5 bases and J by 1 base, with 5 bases of the junction left unmatched. The germline CDR1 and CDR2 sequences are SEHNR and FQNEAQ (reference sequence). The CDR3 DNA follows: TGTGCCAGCAGCCCCAACGGGGGGTCTGGGGCCAACGTCCTGACTTTC. Protein: CASSPNGGSGANVLTF.

Only a few counts were recorded for this clonotype. This chain uses TRBV25-1 with TRBJ2-5, with 7 bases lining up with TRBD1. The assigned J gene may be wrong: the sequence end matches TRBJ2-7 better. Per the germline V gene, CDR1 is MGHDK and CDR2 is SYGVNS. This CDR3 is built from 16 residues. The CDR3, as DNA: TGTGCCAGCAGCGACAATTCCGGGACAGAAACCTACGAGCAGTACTTC. Amino acid sequence: CASSDNSGTETYEQYF.

CDR3 region: CASRSRRASGANVLTF. The CDR3 bases are TGTGCCAGCCGTAGCCGACGTGCATCTGGGGCCAACGTCCTGACTTTC. This chain links TRBV28 with TRBJ2-6, with no clear D. The germline V and J ends were trimmed by 8 bases and 1 base, with 15 bases remaining between them. The CDR3 contains 16 residues. The germline V gene has CDR1 MDHEN and CDR2 SYDVKM.

The CDR3 bases are TGTGCCAGCAGTCTCAAAATCGGGACAGGGAACACTGAAGCTTTCTTT. The encoded protein is CASSLKIGTGNTEAFF. This rearrangement joins TRBV12-3 or TRBV12-4 to TRBJ1-1; 8 bases fit TRBD1. J lost 1 base, V lost 5 bases, and 9 bases had no gene match. The CDR3 spans 16 residues.

The chain combines TRBV2 with TRBJ2-3, with 9 bases aligning to TRBD2. The CDR3 has 15 residues. The germline V gene encodes CDR1 SNHLY and CDR2 FYNNEI. The junction had 1 base not matched to a gene; V was cut back by 1 base and J by 2 bases. The CDR3 spells CASSEGTSVTDTQYF. In nucleotides, the CDR3 is TGTGCCAGCAGTGAAGGGACTAGCGTCACAGATACGCAGTATTTT.

The chain uses TRBV29-1 and TRBJ2-1, with D possibly matching TRBD2 (6 bases). CDR3 length: 15 amino acids. Germline V gene data show CDR1 as SQVTM and CDR2 as ANQGSEA. Deletions cut 6 bases from V and 0 bases from J, with 15 bases between. The CDR3 spells CSVRQRASSYNEQFF. CDR3 DNA: TGCAGCGTCCGACAGCGGGCGAGCTCCTACAATGAGCAGTTCTTC.

This clonotype was counted only a few times. V and J are TRBV12-3 or TRBV12-4 and TRBJ2-1; D unclear. This CDR3 has 12 residues. Trimming removed 3 bases from V and 9 bases from J, with 9 bases in between. DNA of the CDR3: TGTGCCAGCAGTTTCCGGGCGATTGAGCAGTTCTTC. Its protein product is CASSFRAIEQFF.

V gene TRBV6-6 combines with J gene TRBJ2-7; TRBD2 matches 14 bases. The CDR3 extends over 17 amino acids. V lost 0 bases and J lost 5; bases outside the gene matches: 6. Germline-derived CDR1 and CDR2 are MNHNY and SVGAGI (reference sequence). The CDR3 is CASSYSGTSGSIDEQYF. In DNA form, the CDR3 reads TGTGCCAGCAGTTACTCTGGGACTAGCGGGAGTATCGACGAGCAGTACTTC.

This chain uses TRBV5-1 with TRBJ1-1; no clear D. Looked up from germline, CDR1 is SGHRS and CDR2 is YFSETQ. CDR3 length: 14 amino acids. Trimming shortened V by 1 base and J by 2 bases, and 9 bases separated the two germline ends. The CDR3 nucleotides read TGCGCCAGCAGCTTGCCACAGCTAAACACTGAAGCTTTCTTT. Its protein is CASSLPQLNTEAFF.

The chain links TRBV9 to TRBJ2-7, with 8 bases lining up with TRBD1. J gave up 2 bases and V 0 bases, and 4 bases lay outside the gene matches. Germline values: CDR1 SGDLS, CDR2 YYNGEE. This CDR3 is built from 15 residues. The CDR3, as DNA: TGTGCCAGCAGCGTAGGGACAGGGAGTGCCTACGAGCAGTACTTC. It encodes CASSVGTGSAYEQYF.

The chain is built from TRBV5-1 and TRBJ2-1, with a weak D call TRBD2 (6 bases). Germline lookup yields CDR1 SGHRS and CDR2 YFSETQ. Trimming took off 3 bases at V and 14 bases at J, with 21 bases between the two ends. The CDR3 spans 14 residues. As DNA, the CDR3 is TGCGCCAGCAGCTCCATAGGGAGGAATCTTGGGGAGTTCTTC. Protein sequence: CASSSIGRNLGEFF.

This sequence joins TRBV3-1 and TRBJ1-1; tentative D call: TRBD1 (6 bases). The CDR3 runs to 12 residues. In germline, CDR1 is LGHDT, CDR2 YNNKEL (reference sequence). V lost 8 bases, J lost 1 base, and 8 bases lay in between. The CDR3 here is CASLDRNTEAFF. The CDR3, as DNA: TGTGCCAGCTTGGACAGGAACACTGAAGCTTTCTTT.

V gene TRBV29-1 combines with J gene TRBJ2-5; D is perhaps TRBD2 (5 bases). The germline gives CDR1 SQVTM, CDR2 ANQGSEA. This CDR3 is 12 amino acids long. V lost 5 bases to trimming and J lost 2 bases, with 9 bases between them. The DNA for the CDR3 is TGCAGCGTTACGAGGGATCAAGAGACCCAGTACTTC. Protein: CSVTRDQETQYF. Filled out from reference TRBV29-1 and TRBJ2-5, the complete variable domain reads SAVISQKPSRDICQRGTSLTIQCQVDSQVTMMFWYRQQPGQSLTLIATANQGSEATYESGFVIDKFPISRPNLTFSTLTVSNMSPEDSSIYLCSVTRDQETQYFGPGTRLLVL.

The gene calls are TRBV28 and TRBJ2-5; the D is unclear. This CDR3 has 13 residues. CDR1 is MDHEN, CDR2 SYDVKM, per germline. V was shortened by 2 bases and J by 1 base, with 5 bases between the two germline ends. The DNA of the CDR3 is TGTGCCAGCAGTTTAATGCCCCAAGAGACCCAGTACTTC. Its protein is CASSLMPQETQYF.

In its sample, this clonotype was seen a few times. The gene calls are TRBV28 and TRBJ1-6; no reliable D call. V was cut by 6 bases and J by 5 bases, with 11 bases left in between. This CDR3 region has 14 residues. The germline V gene encodes CDR1 MDHEN and CDR2 SYDVKM. The CDR3, as DNA: TGTGCCAGCAGCCAGGTGATGAATAATTCACCCCTCCACTTT. Its translation: CASSQVMNNSPLHF.

This chain connects TRBV29-1 to TRBJ2-3; TRBD2 aligns across 9 bases. Germline loops: CDR1 SQVTM, CDR2 ANQGSEA. V shed 7 bases, J shed 0 bases, and the junction held 2 bases outside the gene matches. The CDR3 is made up of 13 amino acids. In DNA, the CDR3 is TGCAGCGCCCTAGCGGGGAGCACAGATACGCAGTATTTT. Encoded protein: CSALAGSTDTQYF.

The J gene is TRBJ2-7, the V gene TRBV7-9, with a possible D match to TRBD2 (5 bases). CDR1 is SEHNR and CDR2 is FQNEAQ in the germline V gene (reference sequence). V was shortened by 5 bases and J by 4 bases, with 12 bases between the two germline ends. There are 13 residues in the CDR3. The CDR3 sequence is CASSHLSGYEQYF. The CDR3 DNA reads TGTGCCAGCAGCCACCTCTCGGGATACGAGCAGTACTTC.

J is TRBJ1-4 and V is TRBV5-1, with D maybe TRBD1 (5 bases). The CDR3 contains 17 residues. Germline assignment: CDR1 SGHRS and CDR2 YFSETQ. With 0 bases removed from V and 0 bases from J, the gap between germline ends came to 12 bases. CDR3 bases: TGCGCCAGCAGCTTGGGTTATCGGGGCACAACTAATGAAAAACTGTTTTTT. It encodes CASSLGYRGTTNEKLFF.

CDR3 loop: CASSYGNPGQGQETQYF. CDR3 nucleotides: TGTGCCAGCAGTTACGGCAACCCGGGACAGGGACAAGAGACCCAGTACTTC. V gene TRBV6-6 combines with J gene TRBJ2-5, with 9 bases aligning to TRBD1. The V segment lost 2 bases and the J segment 2 bases; nucleotides outside the gene matches: 9. The length of the CDR3 is 17 residues. Per the germline V gene, CDR1 is MNHNY and CDR2 is SVGAGI (reference sequence).

V is TRBV9 and J is TRBJ1-5; possible D gene TRBD1, 6 bases. V was trimmed by 5 bases and J by 3 bases, leaving 12 bases between them. Germline V gives CDR1 SGDLS, CDR2 YYNGEE. This CDR3 spans 14 amino acids. CDR3 DNA sequence: TGTGCCAGCAGTCCCGGACAGATCAATCAGCCCCAGCATTTT. Translation gives CASSPGQINQPQHF.

The chain joins TRBV27 to TRBJ2-7, with D hard to call. Germline CDR1 and CDR2: MNHEY and SMNVEV (reference sequence). The V end was cut by 5 bases, the J end by 4 bases, with 9 bases between. CDR3 length: 12 amino acids. In DNA form, the CDR3 reads TGTGCCAGCAGTCCGGACCAGTACGAGCAGTACTTC. Encoded protein: CASSPDQYEQYF.

The CDR3 region is CASKRPGQLNTEAFF. The DNA of the CDR3 is TGTGCCTCCAAACGACCGGGACAGCTGAACACTGAAGCTTTCTTT. The chain employs TRBV12-3 or TRBV12-4 and TRBJ1-1; the match to TRBD1 covers 7 bases. The CDR3 is 15 amino acids. Unmatched junction bases numbered 12, after V lost 11 bases and J lost 0 bases.

CDR3 loop: CSARDLRQSLAEQYF. CDR3 nucleotides: TGCAGTGCTAGAGATTTGCGACAGTCGCTCGCCGAGCAGTACTTC. The chain employs TRBV20-1 and TRBJ2-7, with a possible D match to TRBD1 (5 bases). CDR3 length: 15 residues. The germline V gene has CDR1 DFQATT and CDR2 SNEGSKA (reference sequence). The V end was cut by 0 bases, the J end by 6 bases, with 18 bases between.

This clonotype was seen a handful of times. The rearrangement uses TRBV2 and TRBJ2-1, with 7 bases identical to TRBD2. CDR3 length: 14 amino acids. Trimming at V came to 8 bases and at J to 5 bases, leaving 9 bases not matched to a gene. Germline values: CDR1 SNHLY, CDR2 FYNNEI. CDR3 region: CASPLGGLDNEQFF. In nucleotides, the CDR3 is TGTGCCAGCCCCCTCGGCGGACTAGACAATGAGCAGTTCTTC.

A remark on this clonotype: The CDR3 does not close with the conserved phenylalanine or tryptophan, likely indicating a read error. The chain recombines TRBV4-2 with TRBJ2-1; D may be TRBD2 (6 bases). CDR1 is LGHNA and CDR2 is YNFKEQ in the germline V gene. The CDR3 loop spans 13 amino acids. V was trimmed by 8 bases and J by 6 bases, leaving 14 bases between them. The CDR3 nucleotides are TGTGCCAGCCGGGCGCGGGGTTTCAATGAGCAGTTCATC. Its protein product is CASRARGFNEQFI.

This clonotype was detected a few times. V usage is TRBV4-1 and J usage is TRBJ2-5; 8 nucleotides line up with TRBD1. The CDR3 spans 16 residues. CDR1 MGHRA and CDR2 YSYEKL come from the germline V gene. Unmatched junction bases numbered 12, after V lost 4 bases and J lost 5 bases. CDR3 nucleotide sequence: TGCGCCAGCAGCCGGCTCCTTCAGGGGGCAAAGGAGACCCAGTACTTC. This codes for CASSRLLQGAKETQYF.